This T cell receptor beta chain derives from a study of regulatory T cells in long-lasting Graves disease. About the research overall: The study counted Graves' disease as persistent given over 5 years of antithyroid drugs and positive TSH receptor antibodies.

On this clonotype itself: Its specificity is not known.

Broader study findings: TRBV28, TRBJ1-2 and TRBJ2-5 were favored in persistent disease. Persistent Graves' patients showed a TCR diversity that was lower than that of newly diagnosed ones.

TCR beta libraries were built with iRepertoire HTBI primers and Arm-PCR of CDR3 regions. MiXCR was run by TCRdb on the multiplex PCR reads, yielding one entry per CDR3 protein. The sample contains approximately 690,000 distinct CDR3 sequences, approximately 29% of which appear only once. Time point given: persistent/refractory GD, antithyroid drugs over 5 years with positive TRAb. The TCR library was made from RNA that had been extracted from PBMCs in TRIzol. It was American Thyroid Association guidelines that determined Graves' disease diagnosis. Germline V gives CDR1 SGHVS, CDR2 FQNEAQ. This CDR3 contains 16 residues. The V end lost 2 bases, the J end lost 2 bases, and 16 bases lay between the germline ends.

This sequence joins TRBV7-8 and TRBJ2-7; weak D call: TRBD1 (6 bases). This TCR derives from a female donor with Graves disease. Here the sequenced sample was peripheral blood mononuclear cells (PBMCs), taken when the disease was refractory, from a patient treated with antithyroid drugs. The CDR3 nucleotides are TGTGCCAGCAGCTTATGGGCCCAACAGGGTCCCTACGAGCAGTACTTC. Translating gives CASSLWAQQGPYEQYF. Based on the CDR3 plus reference TRBV7-8 and TRBJ2-7, the full variable domain is GAGVSQSPRYKVAKRGQDVALRCDPISGHVSLFWYQQALGQGPEFLTYFQNEAQLDKSGLPSDRFFAERPEGSVSTLKIQRTQQEDSAVYLCASSLWAQQGPYEQYFGPGTRLTVT.